One and the same sample provided the 8 T cell receptor beta chains below, sequenced in a study of post-analysis software for immune sequencing data. Study outcomes and limitations: About 5 TRBV segments (TRBV5-6, TRBV5-1 and TRBV20-1 among them) occurred more frequently in patients than in controls.

cDNA libraries for TCR beta contained unique molecular identifiers. TCRdb re-analysed the PCR reads in MiXCR, keeping a single row per CDR3 protein. The table includes around 710,000 distinct CDR3 sequences, under 60% detected once. These receptors' targets are unknown. Sequences were obtained from blood. The receptor set was obtained from a girl between 5 and 17 years old with multiple sclerosis.

In this sample, this clonotype turned up a few times. The germline gene is not matched at one end of the junction; a read error may be the cause. The chain has TRBV7-2 and TRBJ2-1, with 10 bases identical to TRBD2. Looked up from germline, CDR1 is SGHTA and CDR2 is FQGNSA. There are 15 residues in the CDR3. In nucleotides, the CDR3 is TGTGCCAGCAGCTTAGGGACTAGCGGTACAAATGTGCAGTTCTTC. Its protein product is CASSLGTSGTNVQFF.

The V and J genes are TRBV20-1 and TRBJ1-1, with D hard to call. Germline V lookup: CDR1 DFQATT, CDR2 SNEGSKA (reference sequence). The length of the CDR3 is 13 residues. V was clipped by 1 base and J by 0 bases, with 6 bases between them. CDR3: CSARGGVNTEAFF. CDR3 nucleotide sequence: TGCAGTGCTAGAGGTGGGGTGAACACTGAAGCTTTCTTT.

This rearrangement joins TRBV10-1 to TRBJ2-1, with TRBD2 as a possible D gene (6 bases). This CDR3 region has 13 residues. Germline-derived CDR1 and CDR2 are WNHNN and SYGVQD (reference sequence). V lost 3 bases to trimming and J lost 7 bases, with 10 bases between them. The CDR3 bases are TGCGCCAGCAGTGACGGGGGTGCGAATGAGCAGTTCTTC. This codes for CASSDGGANEQFF.

The chain combines TRBV9 with TRBJ2-1, with 10 bases fitting TRBD2. V was pared by 3 bases and J by 7 bases, with 10 bases of the junction left unmatched. Germline V lookup: CDR1 SGDLS, CDR2 YYNGEE. The CDR3 has 16 residues. DNA of the CDR3: TGTGCCAGCAGCGGACATAGCGGGAGGACGTGGAATGAGCAGTTCTTC. Translation: CASSGHSGRTWNEQFF.

A single count supports this clonotype. J is TRBJ1-4 and V is TRBV6-5; D is unresolved. Germline-derived CDR1 and CDR2 are MNHEY and SVGAGI. The CDR3 runs 15 residues. V lost 4 bases, J lost 5 bases, and 14 bases lay in between. The CDR3 spells CASSSRPGENEKLFF. The CDR3 DNA reads TGTGCCAGCAGTTCCCGACCTGGGGAGAATGAAAAACTGTTTTTT.

The genes are TRBV7-3 and TRBJ2-1; a possible D gene is TRBD2 (6 bases). Looked up from germline, CDR1 is SGHTA and CDR2 is FQGTGA. V was pared by 7 bases and J by 9 bases, with 19 bases between. The CDR3 totals 14 residues. The CDR3 DNA follows: TGTGCCAGCACCCTGGGCGGGATTTCAAGTGAGCAGTTCTTC. Residues: CASTLGGISSEQFF.

The CDR3 DNA is TGTGCCAGCAGTCGCCTACAGGTGTCCACCGGGGAGCTGTTTTTT. Amino acid sequence: CASSRLQVSTGELFF. The chain employs TRBV6-2 or TRBV6-3 and TRBJ2-2, with a weak D call TRBD1 (5 bases). V was pared by 5 bases and J by 4 bases, with 14 bases between. The germline V gene has CDR1 MNHEY and CDR2 SVGEGT. The CDR3 has 15 residues.

This clonotype was observed a few times. The V and J genes are TRBV12-3 or TRBV12-4 and TRBJ1-6; D is ambiguous. Trimming took 5 bases from V and 6 from J, leaving 14 bases between them. CDR3 length: 15 residues. CDR3 amino acids: CASSPGPHVNSPLHF. CDR3 sequence (DNA): TGTGCCAGCAGTCCCGGCCCGCATGTTAATTCACCCCTCCACTTT.